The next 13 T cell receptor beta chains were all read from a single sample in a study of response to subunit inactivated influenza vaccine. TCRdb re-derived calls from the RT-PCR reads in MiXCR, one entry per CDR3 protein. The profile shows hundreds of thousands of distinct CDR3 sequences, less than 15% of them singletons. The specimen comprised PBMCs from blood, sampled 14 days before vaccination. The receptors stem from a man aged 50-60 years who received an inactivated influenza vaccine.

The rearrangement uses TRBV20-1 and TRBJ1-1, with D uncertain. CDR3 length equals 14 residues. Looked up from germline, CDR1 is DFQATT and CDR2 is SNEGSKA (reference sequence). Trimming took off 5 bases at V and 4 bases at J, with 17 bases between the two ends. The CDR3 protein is CSAWGSGISTEAFF. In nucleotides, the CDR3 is TGCAGTGCTTGGGGTTCGGGAATAAGCACTGAAGCTTTCTTT.

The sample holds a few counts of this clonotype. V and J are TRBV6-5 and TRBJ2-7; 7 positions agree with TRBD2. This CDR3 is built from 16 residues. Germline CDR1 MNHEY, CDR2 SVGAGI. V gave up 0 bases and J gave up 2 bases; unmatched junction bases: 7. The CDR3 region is CASSYSGASGTYEQYF. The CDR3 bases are TGTGCCAGCAGTTACTCTGGGGCTAGCGGAACCTACGAGCAGTACTTC.

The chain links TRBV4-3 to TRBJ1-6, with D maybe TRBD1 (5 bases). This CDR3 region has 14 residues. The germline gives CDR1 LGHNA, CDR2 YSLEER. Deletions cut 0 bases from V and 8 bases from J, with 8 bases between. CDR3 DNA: TGCGCCAGCAGCCAAGAACCCAGGGATTCACCCCTCCACTTT. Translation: CASSQEPRDSPLHF.

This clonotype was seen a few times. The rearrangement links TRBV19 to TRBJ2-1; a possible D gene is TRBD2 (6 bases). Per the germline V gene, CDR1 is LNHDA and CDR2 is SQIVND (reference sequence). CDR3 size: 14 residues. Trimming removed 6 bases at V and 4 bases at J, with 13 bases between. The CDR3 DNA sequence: TGTGCCAGTAGCTTAGCGGATATTTACAATGAGCAGTTCTTC. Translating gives CASSLADIYNEQFF.

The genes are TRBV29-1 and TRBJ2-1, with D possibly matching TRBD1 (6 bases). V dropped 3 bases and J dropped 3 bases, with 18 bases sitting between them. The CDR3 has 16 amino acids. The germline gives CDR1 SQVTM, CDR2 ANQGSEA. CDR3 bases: TGCAGCGTTGACGACCCATACAAGGGGGTCTACAATGAGCAGTTCTTC. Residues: CSVDDPYKGVYNEQFF.

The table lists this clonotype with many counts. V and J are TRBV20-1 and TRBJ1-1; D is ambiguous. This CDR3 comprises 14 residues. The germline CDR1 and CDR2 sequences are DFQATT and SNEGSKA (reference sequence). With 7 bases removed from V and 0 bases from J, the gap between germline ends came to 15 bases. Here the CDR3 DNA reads TGCAGTGGGCCAGAGGGCTTTATGAACACTGAAGCTTTCTTT. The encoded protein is CSGPEGFMNTEAFF.

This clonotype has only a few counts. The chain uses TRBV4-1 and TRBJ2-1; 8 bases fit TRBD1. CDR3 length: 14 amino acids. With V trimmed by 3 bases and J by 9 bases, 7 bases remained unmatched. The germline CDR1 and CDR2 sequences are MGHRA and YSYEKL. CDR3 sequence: CASSQGQVYGEQFF. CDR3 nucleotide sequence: TGCGCCAGCAGCCAGGGACAGGTTTATGGTGAGCAGTTCTTC.

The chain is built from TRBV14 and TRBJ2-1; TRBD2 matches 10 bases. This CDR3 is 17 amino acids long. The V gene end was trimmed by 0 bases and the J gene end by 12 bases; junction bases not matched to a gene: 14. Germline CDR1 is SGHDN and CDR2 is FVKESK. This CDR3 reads CASSQDVASGRAHRQFF. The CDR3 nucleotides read TGTGCCAGCAGCCAAGATGTCGCGAGCGGGAGGGCTCATCGGCAGTTCTTC. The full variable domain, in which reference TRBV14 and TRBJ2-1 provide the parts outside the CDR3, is EAGVTQFPSHSVIEKGQTVTLRCDPISGHDNLYWYRRVMGKEIKFLLHFVKESKQDESGMPNNRFLAERTGGTYSTLKVQPAELEDSGVYFCASSQDVASGRAHRQFFGPGTRLTVL.

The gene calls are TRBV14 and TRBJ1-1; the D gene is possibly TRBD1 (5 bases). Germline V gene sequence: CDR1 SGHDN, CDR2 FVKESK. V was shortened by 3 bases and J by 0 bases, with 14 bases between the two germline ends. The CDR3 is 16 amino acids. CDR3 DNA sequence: TGTGCCAGCAGCCACTGGGGAGGGGAGGTGAACACTGAAGCTTTCTTT. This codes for CASSHWGGEVNTEAFF.

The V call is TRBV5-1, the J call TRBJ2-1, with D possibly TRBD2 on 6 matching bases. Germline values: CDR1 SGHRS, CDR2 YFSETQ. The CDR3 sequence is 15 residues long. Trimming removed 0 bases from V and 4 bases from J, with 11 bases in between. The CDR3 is CASSLASSVYNEQFF. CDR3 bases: TGCGCCAGCAGCTTGGCGTCTAGCGTTTACAATGAGCAGTTCTTC.

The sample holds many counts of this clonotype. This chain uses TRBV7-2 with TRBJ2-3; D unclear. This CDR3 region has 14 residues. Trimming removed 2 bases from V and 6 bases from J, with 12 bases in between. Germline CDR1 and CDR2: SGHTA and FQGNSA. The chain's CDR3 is CASSLSSLTDTQYF. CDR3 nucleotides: TGTGCCAGCAGCTTATCCAGTCTGACGGATACGCAGTATTTT.

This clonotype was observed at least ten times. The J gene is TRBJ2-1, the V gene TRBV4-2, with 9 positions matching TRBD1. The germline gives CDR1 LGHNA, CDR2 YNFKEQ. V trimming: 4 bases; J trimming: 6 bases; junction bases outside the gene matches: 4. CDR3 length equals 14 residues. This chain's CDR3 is CASSLGQGPNEQFF. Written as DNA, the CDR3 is TGTGCCAGCAGCCTGGGACAGGGTCCCAATGAGCAGTTCTTC.

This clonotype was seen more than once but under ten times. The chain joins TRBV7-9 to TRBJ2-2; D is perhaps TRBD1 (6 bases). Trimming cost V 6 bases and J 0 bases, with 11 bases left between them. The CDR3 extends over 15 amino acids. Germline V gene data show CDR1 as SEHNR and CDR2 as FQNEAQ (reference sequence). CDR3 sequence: CASSPTGPNTGELFF. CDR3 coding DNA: TGTGCCAGCAGTCCGACAGGACCGAACACCGGGGAGCTGTTTTTT.